These 18 T cell receptor beta chains share one sample of origin, sequenced in a study of shared clonotypes between healthy human individuals. TCRdb's table, derived via immunoSEQ multiplex PCR, lists solely in-frame clones and lacks some. The table has fewer than 3 million clones, around 93% seen once. The sequenced sample consisted of naive CD4+ T cells from PBMCs. Subset specified: CD45RA+ positively selected. Source of these receptors: a man between 18 and 29 years old in good health. Some clones in this sample may be carry-over from other donors' samples.

This chain links TRBV18 with TRBJ2-5; 11 nucleotides align to TRBD2. After removal of 6 bases from V and 4 bases from J, the junction contained 13 bases not matched to a gene. Per the germline V gene, CDR1 is KGHSH and CDR2 is LQKENI. There are 17 residues in the CDR3. The CDR3 loop reads CASSLNVLAGVGETQYF. CDR3 DNA: TGTGCCAGCTCCCTAAATGTACTAGCGGGAGTGGGAGAGACCCAGTACTTC.

J is TRBJ2-2 and V is TRBV25-1; 8 positions match TRBD2. Per germline, CDR1 MGHDK and CDR2 SYGVNS. The J segment lost 7 bases and the V segment lost 1 base, leaving 2 bases of the junction unmatched. This CDR3 is 14 amino acids long. The CDR3 nucleotides read TGTGCCAGCAGTGAATTTGGGACTAGCGGGGAGCTGTTTTTT. This encodes CASSEFGTSGELFF. Variable domain in full (rest from reference TRBV25-1 and TRBJ2-2): EADIYQTPRYLVIGTGKKITLECSQTMGHDKMYWYQQDPGMELHLIHYSYGVNSTEKGDLSSESTVSRIRTEHFPLTLESARPSHTSQYLCASSEFGTSGELFFGEGSRLTVL.

The chain employs TRBV6-1 and TRBJ2-7; 7 nucleotides align to TRBD1. Germline V CDR1 and CDR2: MNHNS, SASEGT. Trimming at V came to 4 bases and at J to 4 bases, leaving 7 bases not matched to a gene. This CDR3 spans 14 amino acids. The CDR3 spells CASSVWDRIYEQYF. The CDR3 nucleotides are TGTGCCAGCAGTGTGTGGGACAGAATATACGAGCAGTACTTC.

The chain links TRBV5-1 to TRBJ2-1; D may be TRBD1 or TRBD2 (6 bases each). Germline values: CDR1 SGHRS, CDR2 YFSETQ. Trimming left V 4 bases short and J 7 bases short, with 15 bases between. The CDR3 is 14 amino acids. The chain's CDR3 is CASSPPGARNEQFF. For the CDR3, the DNA is TGCGCCAGCAGCCCCCCGGGGGCGCGGAATGAGCAGTTCTTC. Complete variable domain (other parts from reference TRBV5-1 and TRBJ2-1): KAGVTQTPRYLIKTRGQQVTLSCSPISGHRSVSWYQQTPGQGLQFLFEYFSETQRNKGNFPGRFSGRQFSNSRSEMNVSTLELGDSALYLCASSPPGARNEQFFGPGTRLTVL.

This clone was seen only once. CDR3 residues: CASSTPGPGKVTDTQYF. The CDR3 DNA reads TGCGCCAGCAGCACCCCGGGCCCCGGTAAAGTCACAGATACGCAGTATTTT. The chain carries TRBV5-1 and TRBJ2-3; D unclear. Trimming took 4 bases from V and 2 from J, leaving 20 bases between them. The CDR3 spans 17 residues. Germline lookup yields CDR1 SGHRS and CDR2 YFSETQ.

The chain links TRBV7-9 to TRBJ2-1; D might be TRBD1 or TRBD2, each matching 5 bases. Germline values: CDR1 SEHNR, CDR2 FQNEAQ (reference sequence). Trimming cost V 5 bases and J 0 bases, with 14 bases left between them. The length of the CDR3 is 16 residues. This CDR3 reads CASSARGGSSYNEQFF. CDR3 nucleotide sequence: TGTGCCAGCAGCGCCCGGGGCGGCAGCTCCTACAATGAGCAGTTCTTC. The full variable domain, its missing parts supplied by reference TRBV7-9 and TRBJ2-1, is DTGVSQNPRHKITKRGQNVTFRCDPISEHNRLYWYRQTLGQGPEFLTYFQNEAQLEKSRLLSDRFSAERPKGSFSTLEIQRTEQGDSAMYLCASSARGGSSYNEQFFGPGTRLTVL.

This clone was seen a single time. The chain couples TRBV5-1 to TRBJ2-7; 7 bases are shared with TRBD2. V was clipped by 1 base and J by 3 bases; unmatched bases: 4. Germline V CDR1 and CDR2: SGHRS, YFSETQ. This CDR3 is 14 amino acids long. The CDR3 coding sequence is TGCGCCAGCAGCTTGATTCCTAGCGGCTACGAGCAGTACTTC. It specifies CASSLIPSGYEQYF.

The rearrangement joins TRBV28 to TRBJ1-2; no clear D. V was shortened by 2 bases and J by 4 bases, with 14 bases between the two germline ends. This CDR3 region has 15 residues. Germline CDR1 MDHEN, CDR2 SYDVKM. CDR3 residues: CASSLSGSRSYGYTF. The CDR3 DNA sequence: TGTGCCAGCAGTTTAAGCGGCAGTCGATCCTATGGCTACACCTTC.

The V call is TRBV27, the J call TRBJ2-3; D not certain. CDR1 MNHEY and CDR2 SMNVEV come from the germline V gene (reference sequence). This CDR3 has 14 amino acids. V was trimmed by 0 bases and J by 2 bases, leaving 6 bases between them. In DNA, the CDR3 is TGTGCCAGCAGTTTATCTGGAGTCACAGATACGCAGTATTTT. Translating gives CASSLSGVTDTQYF.

The chain joins TRBV29-1 to TRBJ2-1, with a tentative D call TRBD2 (8 bases). The CDR3 has 15 residues. From germline, CDR1 is SQVTM and CDR2 ANQGSEA. Between the trimmed V and J ends, which lost 8 bases and 2 bases, there was a span of 19 bases. The CDR3 DNA follows: TGCAGCTCCGGGGGGGTGGACAGGACCTACAATGAGCAGTTCTTC. This codes for CSSGGVDRTYNEQFF.

The J gene is TRBJ2-2, the V gene TRBV7-3, with a weak D call TRBD1 (6 bases). V was clipped by 4 bases and J by 0 bases, with 9 bases between them. Looked up from germline, CDR1 is SGHTA and CDR2 is FQGTGA. The CDR3 runs to 15 residues. The CDR3 region is CASSYRTANTGELFF. The CDR3 DNA is TGTGCCAGCAGCTACCGGACAGCGAACACCGGGGAGCTGTTTTTT.

The chain couples TRBV2 to TRBJ2-1; D is ambiguous. The CDR3 sequence is 14 residues long. V shed 6 bases and J shed 0 bases, with 9 bases lying between them. Germline CDR1 and CDR2: SNHLY and FYNNEI. The DNA of the CDR3 is TGTGCCAGCAGCCCGTTGCGCTCCTACAATGAGCAGTTCTTC. Translated: CASSPLRSYNEQFF.

V gene TRBV11-3 combines with J gene TRBJ1-1; D gene ambiguous. Germline V gives CDR1 SGHNT, CDR2 YENEEA. The CDR3 runs to 13 residues. Trimming took 5 bases from V and 2 from J, leaving 9 bases between them. CDR3 residues: CASSRQPNTEAFF. The DNA of the CDR3 is TGTGCCAGCAGCCGACAACCCAACACTGAAGCTTTCTTT.

The CDR3 sequence: CATLRSVGGEETQYF. The CDR3, as DNA: TGTGCCACCCTGCGTTCAGTGGGAGGAGAAGAGACCCAGTACTTC. The chain has TRBV5-4 and TRBJ2-5; possibly TRBD2 for D (6 bases). The germline V gene encodes CDR1 SGHNT and CDR2 YYREEE (reference sequence). V was clipped by 9 bases and J by 3 bases, with 21 bases between them. The length of the CDR3 is 15 residues.

The J gene is TRBJ1-1, the V gene TRBV7-9; D perhaps matches TRBD1 (5 bases). This CDR3 has 13 residues. V gave up 5 bases and J gave up 2 bases, with 9 bases separating them. In germline, CDR1 is SEHNR, CDR2 FQNEAQ (reference sequence). The CDR3 protein is CASSQTANTEAFF. Written as DNA, the CDR3 is TGTGCCAGCAGCCAGACAGCAAACACTGAAGCTTTCTTT.

This clone was picked up a small number of times. V is TRBV19 and J is TRBJ1-5; D gene uncertain. V lost 3 bases, J lost 1 base, and 10 bases lay in between. Germline CDR1 reads LNHDA; CDR2 reads SQIVND (reference sequence). The CDR3 spans 15 residues. CDR3 sequence reads: CASSIVGVSNQPQHF. CDR3 DNA sequence: TGTGCCAGTAGTATTGTTGGTGTGAGCAATCAGCCCCAGCATTTT.

Concerning this clone itself: Other DNA sequences from this sample encode an identical CDR3 as well. The chain joins TRBV11-2 to TRBJ2-3; D unclear. Trimming left V 5 bases short and J 1 base short, with 7 bases between. This CDR3 has 13 residues. Per germline, CDR1 SGHAT and CDR2 FQNNGV. The CDR3 nucleotides read TGTGCCAGCAGCCTAGGAGGCACAGATACGCAGTATTTT. Protein product: CASSLGGTDTQYF.

This chain joins TRBV11-2 and TRBJ2-7; 7 bases fit TRBD1. CDR3 size: 13 residues. Unmatched junction bases numbered 5, after V lost 5 bases and J lost 4 bases. Germline-derived CDR1 and CDR2 are SGHAT and FQNNGV. The CDR3 DNA follows: TGTGCCAGCAGCCTACAGACAGGGTACGAGCAGTACTTC. It is translated as CASSLQTGYEQYF. Looking up the rest from reference TRBV11-2 and TRBJ2-7 gives the full variable domain: EAGVAQSPRYKIIEKRQSVAFWCNPISGHATLYWYQQILGQGPKLLIQFQNNGVVDDSQLPKDRFSAERLKGVDSTLKIQPAKLEDSAVYLCASSLQTGYEQYFGPGTRLTVT.